The next 2 T cell receptor beta chains were all read from a single sample in a study of blood T cell repertoires in COVID-19 (dated by TCRdb to about 2020). Library generation was performed with the immunoSEQ multiplex PCR assay. Drawn from immuneACCESS, this table holds only the in-frame rearrangements with V and J called that TCRdb kept. Clones are partly lost; checked studies trace under half to an unresolved V gene and leave the rest unexplained. The sample table shows approximately 230,000 clones, and around 83% are seen once. The top ten hold over 7.5% of the sample. The specimen sequenced was peripheral blood. These receptors all come from a man aged 80 or over with acute or convalescent COVID-19.

The V gene is TRBV2, the J gene TRBJ1-5, with TRBD1 matching over 7 bases. Trimming removed 7 bases from V and 0 bases from J; junction bases left unmatched: 12. The CDR3 runs 17 residues. Germline assignment: CDR1 SNHLY and CDR2 FYNNEI. The chain's CDR3 is CASKGAAGGYSNQPQHF. CDR3 DNA sequence: TGTGCCAGCAAGGGGGCGGCAGGGGGTTATAGCAATCAGCCCCAGCATTTT.

This clone showed up just a few times. The J gene is TRBJ1-2, the V gene TRBV7-6; the D gene is possibly TRBD1 (6 bases). Germline CDR1 and CDR2: SGHVS and FNYEAQ. Deletions cut 6 bases from V and 6 bases from J, with 17 bases between. The length of the CDR3 is 14 residues. CDR3 protein: CASSLLQGSHGYTF. The CDR3 bases are TGTGCCAGCAGTTTATTACAGGGCTCCCATGGCTACACCTTC.